The entry that follows covers one T cell receptor beta chain sequence. The data are from a study of T cell clusters in autoimmune cytopenias. Per the germline V gene, CDR1 is SGHNT and CDR2 is YYREEE (reference sequence). CDR3 length: 14 amino acids. TRB amplification used approximately 0.25 ug of peripheral blood genomic DNA. Multiplex touch-down PCR amplified TRB using TRB-A and TRB-B pools in one tube. TCRdb reprocessed the multiplex PCR reads; each CDR3 protein has one entry and no DNA is given. The sample's table shows 6,800 or so distinct CDR3 sequences. These data were also filed under a second study, of T cell repertoires in aging, cancer and after chemotherapy. That source reports: In cancer patients, declining TCR diversity with age involved lost richness and lost evenness. Median generation probability rose over the chemotherapy interval in each cancer cohort, suggesting rebound thymic output.

The chain links TRBV5-4 to TRBJ2-1; TCRdb's D gene call, TRBD2, goes unchecked for lack of DNA. This receptor was obtained from a human donor in good health. Sample: peripheral blood. The CDR3 sequence is CASSLDYPANEQFF.